This T cell receptor beta chain was sequenced during a study of brain metastases from non-small cell lung cancer. Study-wide results and limits: Brain metastases had lower T-cell infiltration than primary tumors.

The germline V gene has CDR1 SGHTS and CDR2 YDEGEE. The CDR3 totals 16 residues. Losses at the gene ends were 4 bases for V and 5 bases for J; bases not matched to a gene: 12. Libraries were prepared by immunoSEQ multiplex PCR; TCRdb keeps only in-frame clonotypes and omits some of them. The sample has several thousand clones; about 90% are singletons. This clone was observed a handful of times. The antigen is unknown. The specimen was primary lung tumor tissue. This TCR derives from a donor at least 40 years old with non-small cell lung cancer. The chain is built from TRBV5-8 and TRBJ2-7, with 10 positions matching TRBD1. The CDR3 region is CASSAWYGTGVDEQYF. DNA of the CDR3: TGTGCCAGCAGCGCCTGGTATGGGACAGGGGTCGACGAGCAGTACTTC.